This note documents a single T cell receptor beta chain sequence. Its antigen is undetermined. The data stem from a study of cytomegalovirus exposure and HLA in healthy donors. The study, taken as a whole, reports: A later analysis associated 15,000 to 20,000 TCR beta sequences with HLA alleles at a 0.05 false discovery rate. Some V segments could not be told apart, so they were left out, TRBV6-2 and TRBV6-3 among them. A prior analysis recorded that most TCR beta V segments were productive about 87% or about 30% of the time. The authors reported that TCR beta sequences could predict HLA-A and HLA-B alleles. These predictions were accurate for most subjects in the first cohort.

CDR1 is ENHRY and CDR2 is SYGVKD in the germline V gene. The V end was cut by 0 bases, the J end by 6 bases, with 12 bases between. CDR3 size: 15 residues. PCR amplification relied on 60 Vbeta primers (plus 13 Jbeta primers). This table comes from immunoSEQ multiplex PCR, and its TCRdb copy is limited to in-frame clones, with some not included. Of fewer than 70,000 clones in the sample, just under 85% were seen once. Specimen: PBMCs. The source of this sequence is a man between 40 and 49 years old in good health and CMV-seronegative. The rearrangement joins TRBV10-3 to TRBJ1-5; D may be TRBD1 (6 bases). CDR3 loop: CAISESNRVVQPQHF. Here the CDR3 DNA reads TGTGCCATCAGTGAGTCTAACAGGGTCGTTCAGCCCCAGCATTTT.